Only a few counts were recorded for the clone carrying this T cell receptor (beta chain). Antigen unknown. Library preparation (for TCRbeta) was performed with unique molecular identifiers. TCRdb reanalysed the PCR reads using MiXCR and keeps one entry per CDR3 protein. In the table there are around 300,000 distinct CDR3 sequences, approximately 23% of which are singletons. This entry belongs to a study of T-cell reconstitution after alpha-beta-depleted transplantation in children. Points from the study as a whole: It was reported that alpha-beta T cells came from several hundred expanded graft clones (about two months after transplant).

The sequence was obtained from a male patient aged 10 to 17 who had a stem cell transplant for acute lymphoblastic leukemia, so the T cells may come from the graft donor. Sequenced here: PBMCs, mostly from graft donor cells, sampled 180 days after TCRalphabeta/CD19-depleted stem cell transplant.

The CDR3 nucleotides are TGTGCCACCAGTGACCCCGGGACGGCTAACTATGGCTACACCTTC. Amino acid sequence: CATSDPGTANYGYTF. J is TRBJ1-2 and V is TRBV24-1; TRBD1 is a possible D gene (5 bases). CDR3 length: 15 residues. In germline, CDR1 is KGHDR, CDR2 SFDVKD. Trimming stripped 4 bases from V and 0 bases from J, with 11 bases between.